The rows below give T cell receptor beta chains drawn from one sample of a study of early stage breast cancer tumors. Measured with immunoSEQ multiplex PCR; TCRdb has only the in-frame clones, and not every one. Of some 72,000 clones detected, 70% to 85% appear once; the ten largest clones hold roughly 3%. Sequencing used blood. Receptor source: a person in their sixties or seventies with breast cancer. CDR3s include the opening cysteine and the closing phenylalanine or tryptophan. The D gene is left open where the match is weak. Rows may omit the clone size; those that give it use once, few, many or a size class.

clone size	V gene	D gene	J gene	CDR3 DNA	CDR3 protein
few	TRBV23-1	TRBD1	TRBJ2-1	TGCGCCAGCAGTCAATCCATACGGACAGGGGAAGGCAATGAGCAGTTCTTC	CASSQSIRTGEGNEQFF
-	TRBV23-1	-	TRBJ2-6	TGCGCCAGCAGTCCAACCGAATGCCGTCTGGCCAACGTCCTGACTTTC	CASSPTECRLANVLTF
once	TRBV2	-	TRBJ2-7	TGTGCCAGCTGCTGCGGGCGTGGTAAGCCCTACGAGCAGTACTTC	CASCCGRGKPYEQYF
-	TRBV28	TRBD1	TRBJ2-7	TGTGCCAGCAGCCGAACCGGGACAGGGGGCTCCGAGCAGTACTTC	CASSRTGTGGSEQYF
-	TRBV7-9	TRBD2	TRBJ2-1	TGTGCCAGCAGCCCTGGACTAGCGGGGACTGAGCAGTTCTTC	CASSPGLAGTEQFF
-	TRBV6-1	-	TRBJ2-3	TGTGCCAGCAGTGAAGGAGCCAGGGCGGATACGCAGTATTTT	CASSEGARADTQYF
once	TRBV6-5	-	TRBJ2-3	TGTGCCAGCAGTTATTTTCCGGGACTTCCCACAGATACGCAGTATTTT	CASSYFPGLPTDTQYF
-	TRBV7-9	TRBD1	TRBJ2-1	TGTGCCAGCAGCTTAGTTGGCAGGGGGTACGAGCAGTTCTTC	CASSLVGRGYEQFF
few	TRBV5-4	-	TRBJ1-2	TGTGCCAGCAGCGCGGGGACTGACTATGGCTACACCTTC	CASSAGTDYGYTF
-	TRBV28	-	TRBJ2-2	TGTGCCAGCAGTTTCACGGGGTTCACCGGGGAGCTGTTTTTT	CASSFTGFTGELFF
-	TRBV28	TRBD2	TRBJ2-5	TGTGCCAGCAGTTTATTGCGGGGGGGCGTCGAGACCCAGTACTTC	CASSLLRGGVETQYF
few	TRBV5-4	TRBD1	TRBJ2-7	TGTGCCAGCAGCGAAGGCGACAGGGGGCTATCCTACGAGCAGTACTTC	CASSEGDRGLSYEQYF
few	TRBV6-6	TRBD1	TRBJ1-2	TGTGCCAGCAGTTACTCGGGACAGGGGAGATATGGCTACACCTTC	CASSYSGQGRYGYTF
-	TRBV10-3	TRBD1	TRBJ2-3	TGTGCCATCAGAACGGACAGGGGGGCCACAGATACGCAGTATTTT	CAIRTDRGATDTQYF
-	TRBV27	-	TRBJ2-1	TGTGCCAGCAGTTTCTCGGGACCTAACAATGAGCAGTTCTTC	CASSFSGPNNEQFF
-	TRBV6-1	-	TRBJ2-5	TGTGCCAGCAGTCCCCGGACACTGTACCAAGAGACCCAGTACTTC	CASSPRTLYQETQYF
-	TRBV11-2	-	TRBJ2-3	TGTGCCAGCAGCCCTCCCGGGCGGACAGATACGCAGTATTTT	CASSPPGRTDTQYF
few	TRBV6-1	-	TRBJ1-5	TGTGCCAGCAGTCAGGGAAATCATGATCAGCCCCAGCATTTT	CASSQGNHDQPQHF
-	TRBV7-3	-	TRBJ2-5	TGTGCCAGCAGCCGCGGACATCAAGAGACCCAGTACTTC	CASSRGHQETQYF
-	TRBV5-1	TRBD1	TRBJ1-6	TGCGCCAGCAGCTTGGAGACAGGGGGCGGGCTTAGTTCACCCCTCCACTTT	CASSLETGGGLSSPLHF
-	TRBV9	TRBD2	TRBJ2-1	TGTGCCAGCAGCCGGGGCGGGAGGGCCGATGATGAGCAGTTCTTC	CASSRGGRADDEQFF
-	TRBV6-5	-	TRBJ1-1	TGTGCCAGCAGTGGCGCCGGTTACACTGAAGCTTTCTTT	CASSGAGYTEAFF
-	TRBV6-6	TRBD1	TRBJ1-1	TGTGCCAGCAGTTACGTGCCAGGGGGGACTGAAGCTTTCTTT	CASSYVPGGTEAFF
few	TRBV5-4	TRBD1	TRBJ1-6	TGTGCCAGCAGGGTGGTTCGAGGGGGCTCTAATTCACCCCTCCACTTT	CASRVVRGGSNSPLHF
-	TRBV11-2	-	TRBJ2-2	TGTGCCAGCAGTCAAAACCCTAACACCGGGGAGCTGTTTTTT	CASSQNPNTGELFF
-	TRBV30	-	TRBJ1-1	TGTGCCTGGAATTGGGGGATGAACACTGAAGCTTTCTTT	CAWNWGMNTEAFF
-	TRBV18	-	TRBJ2-3	TGTGCCAGCTCCTCTCCCCTAACGCAGTATTTT	CASSSPLTQYF
-	TRBV19	-	TRBJ2-5	TGTGCCAGTGGGGGGATCTTAAGGGAGACCCAGTACTTC	CASGGILRETQYF
-	TRBV11-2	-	TRBJ2-2	TGTGCCAGCAGCTTCCCTCGTGGGGGGAACACCGGGGAGCTGTTTTTT	CASSFPRGGNTGELFF
-	TRBV30	-	TRBJ2-5	TGTGCCTGGAGTGGGGACCGGGGGGCCAAAGAGACCCAGTACTTC	CAWSGDRGAKETQYF
-	TRBV29-1	TRBD1	TRBJ2-7	TGCAGCGTTGAGTTAGGGACAGGGCAGCCCGAGCAGTACTTC	CSVELGTGQPEQYF
few	TRBV5-4	TRBD2	TRBJ2-5	TGTGCCAGCAGCATAATAGCGGGAGAAGAGACCCAGTACTTC	CASSIIAGEETQYF
few	TRBV29-1	TRBD2	TRBJ2-2	TGCACCACACTAGCGGCGAACACCGGGGAGCTGTTTTTT	CTTLAANTGELFF
-	TRBV5-1	-	TRBJ2-5	TGCGCCAGCAGCTTGGTTGGGACGGACAATCAAGAGACCCAGTACTTC	CASSLVGTDNQETQYF
-	TRBV4-2	TRBD1	TRBJ2-7	TGTGCCAGCAGCCAAGGCGAAGGGGGCCCCTCCTACGAGCAGTACTTC	CASSQGEGGPSYEQYF
-	TRBV6-4	-	TRBJ2-1	TGTGCCAGCAGTGACTCGTACAATGAGCAGTTCTTC	CASSDSYNEQFF
-	TRBV7-2	-	TRBJ1-4	TGTGCCAGCAGCTTAGACGTACCATCATCGAATGAAAAACTGTTTTTT	CASSLDVPSSNEKLFF
few	TRBV28	TRBD2	TRBJ2-7	TGTGCCAGCAGTTTGGTAGCGGGAACCTACGAGCAGTACTTC	CASSLVAGTYEQYF
-	TRBV7-9	-	TRBJ2-5	TGTGCCAGCAGCTTAGCGCTTGAGGGACAAGAGACCCAGTACTTC	CASSLALEGQETQYF
-	TRBV4-2	TRBD1	TRBJ2-1	TGTGCCAGCAGCCAGCCCCCGGGACAGGGGGCGGATGAGCAGTTCTTC	CASSQPPGQGADEQFF
few	TRBV2	-	TRBJ1-6	TGTGCCAGCAGTGCTGGATCACCCCTCCACTTT	CASSAGSPLHF
-	TRBV15	-	TRBJ2-7	TGTGCCACCAGCAGGGTCCCCCAAGTTGGCGAGCAGTACTTC	CATSRVPQVGEQYF
-	TRBV7-6	TRBD1	TRBJ2-7	TGTGCCAGCAGCTCCGGGACAGGGCCCTCCGAGCAGTACTTC	CASSSGTGPSEQYF
-	TRBV5-1	TRBD2	TRBJ2-3	TGCGCCAGCAGCTCCGGGACTAGCGGGATTAGCACAGATACGCAGTATTTT	CASSSGTSGISTDTQYF
-	TRBV5-5	-	TRBJ1-5	TGTGCCAGCAGCCGGGGCTGGTTAGGCAATCAGCCCCAGCATTTT	CASSRGWLGNQPQHF
-	TRBV5-8	-	TRBJ2-3	TGTGCCAGCAGCTTGCTGTCAACCCCAGATACGCAGTATTTT	CASSLLSTPDTQYF
once	TRBV30	-	TRBJ2-7	TGTGCCTGGAGTGTATACCGGGGCGAGCAGTACTTC	CAWSVYRGEQYF
-	TRBV7-8	-	TRBJ1-2	TGTGCCAGCAGCTTAGCGGCAACAGGAGGCTACACCTTC	CASSLAATGGYTF
-	TRBV7-9	-	TRBJ2-5	TGTGCCAGCAGCCTCCGGGGGTTAGAGACCCAGTACTTC	CASSLRGLETQYF
-	TRBV29-1	-	TRBJ1-1	TGCAGCGTTGAAAAAGGGGGAAGAATCACTGAAGCTTTCTTT	CSVEKGGRITEAFF
-	TRBV5-1	-	TRBJ2-2	TGCGCCAGCAGCTTTGGGACGGCGAACACCGGGGAGCTGTTTTTT	CASSFGTANTGELFF
-	TRBV11-2	-	TRBJ2-3	TGTGCCAGCAGCGCCCTCCCAGATACGCAGTATTTT	CASSALPDTQYF